This T cell receptor (beta chain) was identified in a study of radiation and T cells in renal cell carcinoma. As for the study in general: Nephrectomy followed 15 Gy stereotactic body radiation by 4 weeks.

The sample's time point: blood 2 weeks post-SBRT. The treatment: 15 Gy SBRT to primary tumor, nephrectomy 4 weeks later. Radiation-treated patients gave blood at baseline, week 2 and week 4. The study, taken as a whole, reports: Without pretreatment biopsies, baseline tumor clonotype presence was undetermined.

A remark on this clone: Its specificity is unknown.

TCRdb's table, derived via immunoSEQ multiplex PCR, lists solely in-frame clones and lacks some. The data contain about 120,000 clones, 81% of them singletons. The CDR3 spans 16 residues. Trimming stripped 0 bases from V and 4 bases from J, with 15 bases between. Germline V gene data show CDR1 as SGHAT and CDR2 as FQDESV (reference sequence). This sequence joins TRBV11-1 and TRBJ1-1; D might be TRBD1 (5 bases). The source material was blood, sampled from a patient whose treatment included radiotherapy and nephrectomy. The source of this sequence is a man aged 50-59 years with renal cell carcinoma. This chain's CDR3 is CASSLALMQGRTEAFF. In DNA form, the CDR3 reads TGTGCCAGCAGCTTAGCGCTAATGCAGGGACGCACTGAAGCTTTCTTT. The whole variable domain, remainder taken from reference TRBV11-1 and TRBJ1-1, is EAEVAQSPRYKITEKSQAVAFWCDPISGHATLYWYRQILGQGPELLVQFQDESVVDDSQLPKDRFSAERLKGVDSTLKIQPAELGDSAMYLCASSLALMQGRTEAFFGQGTRLTVV.